This is a list of T cell receptor beta chains from one sample in a study of T-cell memory formation after mild COVID-19. A single record per CDR3 protein comes from TCRdb applying MiXCR to the 5' RACE reads. The sample lists under 350,000 distinct CDR3 sequences, 15% to 20% occurring once. What was sequenced was PBMCs or a T cell subset sorted from them (not recorded which). These receptors were collected from a young man who had mild COVID-19 (a few samples of this study predate the infection). Cell type and time point are not known. Both conserved end residues are part of each CDR3. A D gene is named only where the DNA matches it firmly. The size of a clone is reported for some rows only, either as once, few or many, or as a class for expanded clones.

v_call	d_call	clone_size	j_call	cdr3_nt	cdr3_aa
TRBV28	TRBD1	few	TRBJ2-2	TGTGCCAGCAGTCCCGTTGGACAGGGACACGGGGAGCTGTTTTTT	CASSPVGQGHGELFF
TRBV18	NA	NA	TRBJ1-6	TGTGCCAGCTCAGCAGGGTGGGGTGGAAATTCACCCCTCCACTTT	CASSAGWGGNSPLHF
TRBV12-3/TRBV12-4	NA	few	TRBJ1-6	TGTGCCAGCAGTCCCCCCGGGGTTAATTCACCCCTCCACTTT	CASSPPGVNSPLHF
TRBV20-1	NA	few	TRBJ1-2	TGCAGTGCCCCCCCACAGGAGATCGATTGGGTTGGAAACTATGGCTACACCTTC	CSAPPQEIDWVGNYGYTF
TRBV24-1	NA	NA	TRBJ1-5	TGTGCCACCAGTGAATCATGGGGGAGTCAGCCCCAGCATTTT	CATSESWGSQPQHF
TRBV7-8	TRBD1	NA	TRBJ2-3	TGTGCCAGCAGTAAGAGCCGGGACAGACCCACAGATACGCAGTATTTT	CASSKSRDRPTDTQYF
TRBV6-4	TRBD1	many	TRBJ2-1	TGTGCCAGCAGTGACACCACAGGGGCGTACAATGAGCAGTTCTTC	CASSDTTGAYNEQFF
TRBV6-5	TRBD1	few	TRBJ2-2	TGTGCCAGCAGCCCCTTACAGGGGACAGCATCAGTTGGGGAGCTGTTTTTT	CASSPLQGTASVGELFF
TRBV4-1	NA	few	TRBJ2-5	TGCGCCAGCAGCCAAGGGGACGGCCGAGAGACCCAGTACTTC	CASSQGDGRETQYF
TRBV5-1	NA	few	TRBJ1-1	TGCGCCAGCAGCTTACCGGACACGCCGTACGAAGCTTTCTTT	CASSLPDTPYEAFF
TRBV20-1	NA	NA	TRBJ1-1	TGCAGTGCTAGAGTGCAGGGAGGGACTGAAGCTTTCTTT	CSARVQGGTEAFF
TRBV4-3	NA	NA	TRBJ1-2	TGCGCCAGCACCTCGGCCGGGGGTGGCTACACCTTC	CASTSAGGGYTF
TRBV6-1	NA	few	TRBJ1-4	TGTGCCAGCAGTGAAACGGCAGGGAGGGCTAATGAAAAACTGTTTTTT	CASSETAGRANEKLFF
TRBV4-3	NA	NA	TRBJ1-1	TGCGCCAGCAGCCAATCCTACCGAGTTAACACTGAAGCTTTCTTT	CASSQSYRVNTEAFF
TRBV6-5	TRBD2	few	TRBJ2-1	TGTGCCAGCAGCAGTAACCGGGACTACGTCTACAATGAGCAGTTCTTC	CASSSNRDYVYNEQFF
TRBV4-3	NA	NA	TRBJ1-6	TGCGCCAGCAGCCAACGGGTGGGCTCCTATAATTCACCCCTCCACTTT	CASSQRVGSYNSPLHF
TRBV5-5	TRBD1	many	TRBJ2-3	TGTGCCAGCAGCTTGGGGACAGGGGACACAGATACGCAGTATTTT	CASSLGTGDTDTQYF
TRBV4-1	NA	few	TRBJ1-4	TGCGCCAGCAGCCAAGGGGTACGCGAAAAACTGTTTTTT	CASSQGVREKLFF
TRBV12-5	NA	NA	TRBJ1-1	TGTGCTAGTGGCAGATCCGCGGACGCTACTGAAGCTTTCTTT	CASGRSADATEAFF
TRBV20-1	NA	NA	TRBJ1-6	TGCAGTGCTAGGAGGGGGACGGATTCACCCCTCCACTTT	CSARRGTDSPLHF
TRBV29-1	NA	many	TRBJ2-7	TGCAGCGTTGGCGGGTCCAGGGGAAGATCCTACGAGCAGTACTTC	CSVGGSRGRSYEQYF
TRBV20-1	NA	once	TRBJ2-3	TGCAGTGCCCGGGACGGACCCACAGATACGCAGTTTTTT	CSARDGPTDTQFF
TRBV5-1	TRBD2	NA	TRBJ2-1	TGCGCCAGCAGCTTCGGATCTAGCGGGATCCCCAGGGAGCAGTTCTTC	CASSFGSSGIPREQFF
TRBV7-7	TRBD2	many	TRBJ2-1	TGTGCCAGCAGCGCGGTACTAGCGGGGGGGCCGAATGAGCAGTTCTTC	CASSAVLAGGPNEQFF
TRBV4-3	NA	NA	TRBJ1-1	TGCGCCAGCAGCCAAGGTTTAGGTCACGCCGCGGCTTTCTTT	CASSQGLGHAAAFF
TRBV29-1	NA	NA	TRBJ2-7	TGCAGCGTTGAAGAGTCGGCCGAGGGGACCGAGCAGTACTTC	CSVEESAEGTEQYF
TRBV19	NA	NA	TRBJ2-1	TGTGCCAGTAGTTCGATACAGGCCTCTCCCTACAATGAGCAGTTCTTC	CASSSIQASPYNEQFF
TRBV7-2	NA	many	TRBJ1-2	TGTGCCAGCAGCACAGCGAACTATGGCTACACCTTC	CASSTANYGYTF
TRBV7-9	NA	many	TRBJ1-2	TGTGCCAGCAGCCAAAACCTCAGGGGTATCTATGGCTACACCTTC	CASSQNLRGIYGYTF
TRBV30	NA	NA	TRBJ1-3	TGTGCCTGGAGGCGGGAGTCCTCTGGAAACACCATATATTTT	CAWRRESSGNTIYF
TRBV6-2/TRBV6-3	NA	NA	TRBJ1-2	TGTGCCAGCACCCCAGGCTGGCGATATGGCTACACCTTC	CASTPGWRYGYTF
TRBV5-1	NA	many	TRBJ1-1	TGCGCCAGCAGCCCAGGGCTGGACACTGAAGCTTTCTTT	CASSPGLDTEAFF
TRBV6-5	NA	NA	TRBJ1-1	TGTGCCAGCACCTCCTCCCCAGGGGTGACTGAAGCTTTCTTT	CASTSSPGVTEAFF
TRBV20-1	NA	NA	TRBJ2-5	TGCAGTGCTAGGGTAACGGGGGAGAAGGGTGCCCAGTACTTC	CSARVTGEKGAQYF
TRBV6-2/TRBV6-3	NA	few	TRBJ2-3	TGTGCCAGCAGTCAACGGACCGGGACAAACACAGATACGCAGTATTTT	CASSQRTGTNTDTQYF
TRBV5-4	NA	NA	TRBJ1-2	TGTGCCAGCAGATACGACAGAGCAGTCTATGGCTACACCTTC	CASRYDRAVYGYTF
TRBV9	NA	NA	TRBJ2-3	TGTGCCAGCAGCGTAGATGGGGGTTGGACAGATACGCAGTATTTT	CASSVDGGWTDTQYF
TRBV5-5	NA	many	TRBJ2-4	TGTGCCAGCAGCTTGCTCACAGCCGAGCTTATAGTTCAGTACTTC	CASSLLTAELIVQYF
TRBV6-4	TRBD1	few	TRBJ2-1	TGTTCCAGCAGTGACACCACAGGGGCGTACAATGAGCAGTTCTTC	CSSSDTTGAYNEQFF
TRBV4-1	NA	few	TRBJ2-4	TGCGCCAGCAGCCAAGTCATCGGGACTGGAGCGAAGAAAAACATTCAGTACTTC	CASSQVIGTGAKKNIQYF
TRBV5-1	NA	few	TRBJ2-7	TGCGCCAGCAGCTTGGCTGGGGACGAGCAGTACTTC	CASSLAGDEQYF
TRBV20-1	NA	few	TRBJ1-5	TGCAGTGGAAAGTCCGGGACCCATGACAGCCCCCAGCATTTT	CSGKSGTHDSPQHF
TRBV4-1	NA	NA	TRBJ2-5	TGCGCCAGCAGCCCGCCGTTACTCGAGACCCAGTACTTC	CASSPPLLETQYF
TRBV5-1	TRBD1	NA	TRBJ1-6	TGCGCCAGCAGCTCTACAGGGGCCAATTCACCCCTCCACTTT	CASSSTGANSPLHF